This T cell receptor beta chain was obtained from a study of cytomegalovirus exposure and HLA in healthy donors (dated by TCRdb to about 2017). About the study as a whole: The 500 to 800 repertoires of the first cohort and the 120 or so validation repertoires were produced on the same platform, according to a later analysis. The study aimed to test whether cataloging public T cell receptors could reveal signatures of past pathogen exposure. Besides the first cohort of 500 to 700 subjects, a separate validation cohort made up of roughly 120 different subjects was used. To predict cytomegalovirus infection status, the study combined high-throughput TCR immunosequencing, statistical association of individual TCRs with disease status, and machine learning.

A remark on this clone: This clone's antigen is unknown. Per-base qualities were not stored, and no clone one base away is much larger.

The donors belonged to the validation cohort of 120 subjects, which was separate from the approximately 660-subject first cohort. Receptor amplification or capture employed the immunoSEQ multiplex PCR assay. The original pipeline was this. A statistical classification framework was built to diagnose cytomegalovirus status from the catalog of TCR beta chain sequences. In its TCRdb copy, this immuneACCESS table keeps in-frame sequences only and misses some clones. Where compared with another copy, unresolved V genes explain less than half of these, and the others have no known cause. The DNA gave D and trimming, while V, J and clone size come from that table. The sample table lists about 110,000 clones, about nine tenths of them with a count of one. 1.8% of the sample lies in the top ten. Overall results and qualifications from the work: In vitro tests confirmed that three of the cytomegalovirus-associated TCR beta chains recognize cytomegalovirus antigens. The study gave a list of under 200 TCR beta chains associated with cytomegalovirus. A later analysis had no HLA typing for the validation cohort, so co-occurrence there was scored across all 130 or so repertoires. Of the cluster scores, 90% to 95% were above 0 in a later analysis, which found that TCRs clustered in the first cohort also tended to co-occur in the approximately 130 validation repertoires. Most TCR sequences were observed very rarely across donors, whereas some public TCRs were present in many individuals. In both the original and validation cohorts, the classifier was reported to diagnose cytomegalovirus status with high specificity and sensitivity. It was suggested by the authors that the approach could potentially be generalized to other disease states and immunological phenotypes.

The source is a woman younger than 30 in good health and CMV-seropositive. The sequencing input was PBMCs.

The CDR3 corresponds to CASRDSFDTGELFF. In nucleotide form, the sequence is TGCGCCAGCAGAGACAGCTTCGATACCGGGGAGCTGTTTTTT. The sequence links TRBV5-1 to TRBJ2-2; the D region possibly corresponds to TRBD1 (5 bases align). The CDR3 spans 14 residues, from the cysteine through the phenylalanine. Left in the record is the CDR3 DNA by itself, 42 bases read in frame from the first base. The CDR1 and CDR2 encoded by the germline V gene are SGHRS and YFSETQ. The junction shows trimming of 5 bases on V and 5 bases on J, plus 13 bases between the germline ends.